This TCR beta chain was sequenced for a study of blood T cell repertoires in COVID-19. Across the study: Some COVID-19 samples were acute and others convalescent; all came from the United States, Italy and Spain. T cells, B-cell-depleted T cells, or PBMCs supplied cDNA or gDNA.

The CDR3 is 12 amino acids. In germline, CDR1 is GTSNPN, CDR2 SVGIG (reference sequence). V was pared by 4 bases and J by 6 bases, with 13 bases between. Original analysis: Reference gene primer amplification yielded estimated nucleated cell counts. Libraries were prepared by immunoSEQ multiplex PCR; TCRdb keeps only in-frame clonotypes and omits some of them. D and trimming come from the DNA, and the V and J calls and clone size come from that table. The top ten clones hold over 55% of a sample with 37,000 or so clones, 70% to 90% of them seen once. The chain carries TRBV30 and TRBJ2-7; D is undetermined. The TCR comes from a man between 65 and 85 years old with acute or convalescent COVID-19. The sequenced material came from peripheral blood. The CDR3: CAWIPRVGEQYF. CDR3 bases: TGTGCCTGGATCCCCCGAGTCGGCGAGCAGTACTTC. Full variable domain (rest looked up from reference TRBV30 and TRBJ2-7): SQTIHQWPATLVQPVGSPLSLECTVEGTSNPNLYWYRQAAGRGLQLLFYSVGIGQISSEVPQNLSASRPQDRQFILSSKKLLLSDSGFYLCAWIPRVGEQYFGPGTRLTVT.